This TCR beta chain was obtained from a study of cytomegalovirus exposure and HLA in healthy donors. Study in general: There were 100 million to 130 million unique TCR beta sequences, drawn from about 200 million T cells, in an earlier analysis. Notes on the study in general: Sequencing depth roughly uniform across donors was assumed in presence/absence analyses. The availability of immune exposure information extended only to CMV serostatus.

Germline V gene data show CDR1 as MNHNY and CDR2 as SVGAGI (reference sequence). The CDR3 runs 16 residues. The V end was cut by 7 bases, the J end by 6 bases, with 25 bases between. About this clone: The antigen is not known.

13 Jbeta primers and 60 Vbeta primers were used for the PCR. The repertoire was sequenced with immunoSEQ multiplex PCR; TCRdb's copy has only in-frame clones and lacks some. The sample has nearly 65,000 clones; around 73% are singletons. The sequenced material came from PBMCs. This clonotype originated in a middle-aged man in good health and CMV-seronegative. This chain uses TRBV6-6 with TRBJ2-7, with D tentatively TRBD1 (9 bases). The CDR3 region is CASTPGGGTGSSEQYF. CDR3 nucleotide sequence: TGTGCCAGCACCCCCGGGGGGGGGACAGGGTCGTCCGAGCAGTACTTC.